A selection of T cell receptor beta chains follows, all from one sample in a study of blood T cells in healthy people across ages. TCRdb processed the 5' RACE reads anew with MiXCR; each CDR3 protein has one entry. Of about 1.8 million distinct CDR3 sequences in the sample, around half were seen once. Sample: blood. The receptors here all came from a middle-aged woman in good health. Both conserved end residues are part of each CDR3. The D gene is left open where the match is weak. Clone size appears in some rows only: once, few, many, or a class for an expanded clone.

V gene,J gene,D gene,clone size,CDR3 DNA,CDR3 protein
TRBV11-2,TRBJ2-1,NA,many,TGTGCCAGCAGCCCGGGGCTCAATGAGCAGTTCTTC,CASSPGLNEQFF
TRBV15,TRBJ2-3,TRBD1,NA,TGTGCCACCAGCCTTGGACAGGGTTTGTCAGATACGCAGTATTTT,CATSLGQGLSDTQYF
TRBV28,TRBJ2-7,TRBD2,NA,TGTGCCAGCAGTACCCCCTTAGCGGGCTTCTCCTACGAGCAGTACTTC,CASSTPLAGFSYEQYF
TRBV20-1,TRBJ2-3,NA,once,TGCAGTGCCCATGAGCGGCGCTTTAACTATCCAGATACGCAGTATTTT,CSAHERRFNYPDTQYF
TRBV11-2,TRBJ2-1,TRBD1,NA,TGTGCCAGCAGACTTGGGACAGGGGGCGGGGATGAGCAGTTCTTC,CASRLGTGGGDEQFF
TRBV5-8,TRBJ2-2,NA,NA,TGTGCCAGCAGCCCGGACCTTGGGAACACCGGGGAGCTGTTTTTT,CASSPDLGNTGELFF
TRBV6-6,TRBJ1-5,NA,NA,TGTGCCAGCAGCCGAGGGGGGTCGGGCAATCAGCCCCAGCATTTT,CASSRGGSGNQPQHF
TRBV20-1,TRBJ1-2,NA,NA,TGCAGTGCTATTCAAGACAGGAACTATGGCTACACCTTC,CSAIQDRNYGYTF
TRBV12-3/TRBV12-4,TRBJ1-1,NA,NA,TGTGCCAGCAGACATACTGGCGGGGGGCAGGTCGACACTGAAGCTTTCTTT,CASRHTGGGQVDTEAFF
TRBV6-5,TRBJ1-4,NA,NA,TGTGCCAGCAGTTACTCAAACAGGGAAAAGGAAAAACTGTTTTTT,CASSYSNREKEKLFF
TRBV27,TRBJ2-7,TRBD2,NA,TGTGCCAGCAGTTCGCTCTTCGGGGGGGTTTCCTACGAGCAGTACTTC,CASSSLFGGVSYEQYF
TRBV4-3,TRBJ2-1,NA,NA,TGCGCCAGCAGCCAAGATTTTAGACTAGGGTACCATGAGCAGTTCTTC,CASSQDFRLGYHEQFF
TRBV5-1,TRBJ2-5,TRBD2,few,TGCGCCAGCAGCTTGACCCGGGACTATCAAGAGACCCAGTACTTC,CASSLTRDYQETQYF
TRBV5-8,TRBJ1-2,TRBD1,NA,TGTGCCAGCAACTACCGACAGGGATGGTATGGCTACACCTTC,CASNYRQGWYGYTF
TRBV28,TRBJ2-3,NA,NA,TGTGCCAGCAGTTCTGAGGGAGGCACAGATACGCAGTATTTT,CASSSEGGTDTQYF
TRBV4-1,TRBJ1-2,TRBD1,NA,TGCGCCAGCAGCCTTTCCCAGGACAGGGGCCCGGCCTATGGCTACACCTTC,CASSLSQDRGPAYGYTF
TRBV4-3,TRBJ2-7,TRBD1,NA,TGCGCCAGCAGCCAGTGGGGACAGGCGGGTTCCTACGAGCAGTACTTC,CASSQWGQAGSYEQYF
TRBV24-1,TRBJ2-4,NA,NA,TGTGCCACCGTGCCGATAGTAGAGGGGGGGAGAGCCAAAAACATTCAGTACTTC,CATVPIVEGGRAKNIQYF
TRBV25-1,TRBJ2-1,NA,few,TGTGCCAGCAGTCGGTCGGGGGCGGTATACAATGAGCAGTTCTTC,CASSRSGAVYNEQFF
TRBV3-1,TRBJ2-5,NA,NA,TGTGCCAGCAGCGAAAGGTACGAGACCCAGTACTTC,CASSERYETQYF
TRBV4-2,TRBJ2-7,TRBD2,NA,TGTGCCAGCAGCCCGGTAGCGGGGGAGGCCTACAATGAGCAGTACTTC,CASSPVAGEAYNEQYF
TRBV7-2,TRBJ2-5,TRBD1,NA,TGTGCCAGCAGCTTAGCCTTGACAGGGACGGGGGAGACCCAGTACTTC,CASSLALTGTGETQYF
TRBV10-3,TRBJ1-5,NA,few,TGTGCCATCAGTGAGTCTGTTAGCAATCAGCCCCAGCATTTT,CAISESVSNQPQHF
TRBV28,TRBJ2-7,NA,few,TGTGCCAGCAGTTCTCCGGGGGGCCCCACCTACGAGCAGTACTTC,CASSSPGGPTYEQYF
TRBV29-1,TRBJ2-5,NA,NA,TGCAGCGTTGCCGGGAATGAAGAGACCCAGTACTTC,CSVAGNEETQYF
TRBV7-9,TRBJ2-5,NA,NA,TGTGCCAGCAGCTTAGCAGCCAGCCACTCGGATGACGGGACCCAGTACTTC,CASSLAASHSDDGTQYF